The present T cell receptor beta chain was sequenced within a study of T cells after yellow fever vaccination. Findings and limits, study-wide: Re-detected after boosting: most primary clones, 95% to 98% of CD4 and about 89% of CD8.

With 0 bases clipped from V and 4 bases from J, the junction kept 4 bases outside the gene matches. The CDR3 is 15 amino acids. In germline, CDR1 is MNHEY, CDR2 SVGAGI. TCRdb itself ran the 5' RACE reads through MiXCR, one entry per CDR3 protein. The sample yields some 500,000 distinct CDR3 sequences, roughly 13% seen once. This clonotype occurred a few times. Its target is unknown. The sequencing here drew on PBMCs, taken on the day of the yellow fever booster vaccination. The chain recombines TRBV6-5 with TRBJ2-3; 7 positions agree with TRBD2. The receptor was derived from a young man who received the YFV17D yellow fever vaccine. The CDR3 region is CASSYSTSKADTQYF. The CDR3, as DNA: TGTGCCAGCAGTTACTCGACTAGCAAAGCAGATACGCAGTATTTT.